This T cell receptor (beta chain) was found in a study of blood T cells in healthy people across ages (dated by TCRdb to the mid-2010s). Concerning the study at large: In model experiments, template switching captured about one uniquely barcoded TCR beta cDNA molecule for every two T cells. To track age-related changes in TCR beta repertoire diversity, the study relied on deep sequencing normalized with unique cDNA molecular identifiers. The donors were divided into four age groups: young (average approximately 17 years), middle-aged (roughly 42), aged (approximately 64) and long-lived (about 80). For two donors (one aged 18 to 30 and one aged 80 or older), the study analyzed two additional independent replicas of 1 million unique cDNA reads from the same blood draw. The investigation overall reported the following: Total diversity estimates from one million sequenced T cells were considered lower bounds and underestimates. A strong correlation was found between observed TCR beta diversity and the percentage of naive T cells measured by flow cytometry. Observed TCR beta diversity per million T cells fell roughly linearly with age, and a significant reduction was already apparent by age around 40. The long-lived group showed more naive CD4+ T cells, fewer expanded clones and increased TCR diversity than the aged group, suggesting age selection. Bulk unsorted PBMC profiling prevented conclusive comparison of naive and antigen-experienced compartments. Donor CMV infection status was unknown, potentially confounding age-related changes in expanded clonotypes.

Counted from cysteine to phenylalanine, this CDR3 has 16 amino acids. Only the CDR3 region is kept as DNA, spanning 48 bases read in frame from base 1. The germline V and J ends show losses of 0 bases and 5 bases respectively, and no gene match explains 7 bases of the junction. From the germline V gene, CDR1 is SGHTA and CDR2 is FQGTGA. The donors were 40 or so Caucasian individuals from Russia, aged about 6 to 100 years, who were systemically healthy. Approximately 9.3 milliliters of peripheral blood were drawn from each donor into EDTA-treated Vacutainer tubes. PBMCs were isolated by Ficoll-Paque density-gradient centrifugation, with at least 6 million obtained per sample. Trizol reagent was used to extract total RNA from the PBMCs, yielding at least 5.5 micrograms per sample. Naive CD45RAhigh/CD27high T cell percentages were measured by flow cytometry on a PBMC aliquot from every donor. This clonotype was detected ten times or more. The clone's antigen remains unknown. Base qualities are not recorded, but no much larger clone differs from it by a single base.

Receptor amplification or capture employed 5' RACE. TCRdb records Illumina HiSeq 2500 as the sequencer. The second PCR ran for roughly 6 to 11 cycles and used a J-beta primer mix along with a sample-barcoded 5' primer. A unique molecular identifier was introduced onto each TCR beta cDNA molecule by a template-switch 5' adaptor carrying 12 random nucleotides. Each sample yielded at least 2.5 million CDR3-containing paired-end reads. First-strand cDNA was synthesized from all RNA with the Mint cDNA synthesis kit, primed by a TRBC-specific oligonucleotide. Following uracil-DNA glycosylase treatment, a first 18-cycle PCR with universal primers M1SS and BC2_uni_R was performed on all cDNA. For the original study's pipeline: For normalization, 1 million high-quality reads were randomly selected from each sample, with every read carrying a distinct molecular identifier. Reads sharing molecular identifiers were discarded rather than binned into consensus sequences. MiTCR, set to a Q25 quality threshold and the strictest error-elimination algorithm, was used for CDR3 identification, clonotype clustering and error correction. Lower-bound total TCR beta diversity was estimated with a nonparametric unseen species model using Euler transformation. The public reads were reprocessed in TCRdb via fastp at Q25 and MiXCR, keeping in-frame beta chains. Rows with one shared CDR3 protein collapse into an entry with the most common genes and DNA. TCRdb's processing, not the authors' own work, is the source of the V and J calls. This sample holds some 890,000 distinct CDR3 sequences; about 28% were observed only once. Of the sample, 9.5% to 13% is held by the ten largest clones.

The sample also formed part of further work on T cells of mothers and their children. As noted in the second study: The donors were nine systemically healthy Caucasian individuals, made up of three mothers and their six children. cDNA synthesis used all of the extracted RNA, with 1.5 ug of RNA in each 15 ul reaction. In the second PCR, sample barcodes and 2-4 random nucleotides were introduced via the M1S primer. Over 8 million TCR beta CDR3 reads came from each mother, compared with roughly 2.8 million reads from each child. Thymic selection shapes the output of TCR recombination in a similar way in related and unrelated pairs, and inherited differences have a minor effect. Related mother-child pairs always showed normalized repertoire overlap that was slightly higher than in unrelated mother-child pairs, though the difference was never significant. No persistent microchimeric T cell clones were detected, at a sensitivity of 90 to 100 clones per million clonotypes. In the study, deep NGS was used to compare the TCR beta repertoires of mothers and children, and features distinguishing related mother-child pairs from unrelated individuals were sought. Mothers averaged about 37 +/- 4 years of age and children averaged around 10 +/- 4 years. After adapter ligation was performed with NEBNext reagents, the libraries were sequenced on an Illumina HiSeq 2000 with 100+100 nt paired-end reads. To avoid cross-contamination, the mother libraries and the child libraries were prepared a month apart and sequenced in separate runs. Between roughly 500,000 and 2,300,000 distinct TCR beta clonotypes were identified per donor. Naive TCR beta clonotypes were estimated from low-frequency clonotypes matched to each donor's FACS-determined naive share, without sorting.

What was sequenced was blood. The chain is encoded by TRBV7-3 joined to TRBJ2-7, with 10 bases matching TRBD1. The sequence was collected from a woman in her forties in good health. In nucleotides, the sequence is TGTGCCAGCAGCTTAACTCGGACAGGGGGGTTAAACGAGCAGTACTTC. This codes for CASSLTRTGGLNEQYF.